These 31 T cell receptor beta chains share one sample of origin, sequenced in a study of blood T cell repertoires in COVID-19 (dated by TCRdb to the early 2020s). Preparation of the library involved the immunoSEQ multiplex PCR assay. Here the immuneACCESS table is served through TCRdb, limited to in-frame sequences with V and J called. Missing clones are a known gap in these copies; in checked studies unresolved V genes cover under half, and the rest lacks a known reason. The sample table holds about 250,000 clones, of which about 87% were seen once. Together, the top ten hold about 3.1% of the sample. Material: PBMCs or T cells enriched from blood (not recorded which). These TCRs come from a woman between 40 and 50 years old who had been exposed to COVID-19.

This clone was found a few times. The CDR3 protein is CASNTRDRGATIYF. CDR3 nucleotides: TGTGCCAGCAACACAAGGGACAGGGGGGCCACCATATATTTT. The rearrangement uses TRBV11-2 and TRBJ1-3; TRBD1 aligns across 11 bases. Germline CDR1 reads SGHAT; CDR2 reads FQNNGV. V lost 7 bases to trimming and J lost 9 bases; unmatched junction nucleotides: 8. There are 14 residues in the CDR3.

The chain is built from TRBV12-3 or TRBV12-4 and TRBJ1-1, with 7 bases fitting TRBD1. The CDR3 is made up of 13 amino acids. Germline trimming cut 8 bases from V and 0 bases from J; bases unmatched to any gene: 3. CDR3 DNA sequence: TGTGCCAGCGCGGGACAGTTGAACACTGAAGCTTTCTTT. It is translated as CASAGQLNTEAFF.

Only one count was recorded for this clone. At one end, the junction sequence differs from germline, possibly due to a read error. The chain joins TRBV7-7 to TRBJ2-1, with 8 bases lining up with TRBD1. The V gene's germline CDR1 is SSHAT and CDR2 FNYEAQ (reference sequence). The CDR3 runs to 15 residues. The CDR3 protein is CASSLDRGAYNEQFF. The CDR3 DNA reads as TGTGCTAGCAGCTTAGACAGGGGCGCCTACAATGAGCAGTTCTTC. The full variable domain, with the rest looked up from reference TRBV7-7 and TRBJ2-1, is GAGVSQSPRYKVTKRGQDVTLRCDPISSHATLYWYQQALGQGPEFLTYFNYEAQPDKSGLPSDRFSAERPEGSISTLTIQRTEQRDSAMYRCASSLDRGAYNEQFFGPGTRLTVL.

There are a few counts of this clone. V gene TRBV2 combines with J gene TRBJ1-1; a possible D gene is TRBD1 (5 bases). CDR3 length: 15 amino acids. Deletions cut 3 bases from V and 4 bases from J, with 15 bases between. Germline V gene lookup returns CDR1 SNHLY and CDR2 FYNNEI. Here the CDR3 reads CASSDSSGYRTEAFF. The DNA for the CDR3 is TGTGCCAGCAGTGATTCGTCAGGGTACCGCACTGAAGCTTTCTTT.

The rearrangement joins TRBV2 to TRBJ2-2; the match to TRBD2 covers 7 bases. The length of the CDR3 is 14 residues. J gave up 8 bases and V 9 bases, and 12 bases lay outside the gene matches. CDR1 and CDR2 (germline): SNHLY, FYNNEI. CDR3 sequence reads: CASTTAGVGGELFF. For the CDR3, the DNA is TGTGCCAGTACGACGGCGGGGGTAGGAGGGGAGCTGTTTTTT.

This clone occurred a few times. The gene calls are TRBV2 and TRBJ1-6, with D perhaps matching TRBD1 (5 bases). The CDR3 extends over 12 amino acids. V lost 6 bases and J 8 bases, leaving 8 bases between the germline ends. Germline CDR1 is SNHLY and CDR2 is FYNNEI. The DNA of the CDR3 is TGTGCCAGCAGCACACAGGATTCACCCCTCCACTTT. Amino acid sequence: CASSTQDSPLHF.

Note on this clone: The germline gene is not matched at one end of the junction; a read error may be the cause. J is TRBJ1-6 and V is TRBV7-9; tentatively, D is TRBD1 (6 bases). Germline V gene sequence: CDR1 SEHNR, CDR2 FQNEAQ (reference sequence). This CDR3 has 15 amino acids. CDR3 in DNA: TGTGCCAGCAGTTTAGTCCGGGACAAAAATTCACCCCTCCACTTT. Translating gives CASSLVRDKNSPLHF.

The V gene is TRBV6-5, the J gene TRBJ2-7, with D possibly being TRBD1 (6 bases). CDR1 is MNHEY and CDR2 is SVGAGI in the germline V gene. There are 12 residues in the CDR3. V lost 6 bases and J 4 bases, leaving 10 bases between the germline ends. The CDR3 coding sequence is TGTGCCAGCAGGGAGACAGGTTACGAGCAGTACGTC. It translates to CASRETGYEQYV.

Worth noting for this clone: One end of the junction varies from germline; a read error may be responsible. V gene TRBV5-1 combines with J gene TRBJ1-1, with a possible D match to TRBD1 (6 bases). CDR3 length: 15 amino acids. Per germline, CDR1 SGHRS and CDR2 YFSETQ. CDR3 residues: CASSSRTVSWTEAFF. The CDR3 bases are TGTGCCAGCAGCTCAAGGACAGTCAGTTGGACTGAAGCTTTCTTT.

The J gene is TRBJ2-5, the V gene TRBV28, with D tentatively TRBD1 (6 bases). The germline CDR1 and CDR2 sequences are MDHEN and SYDVKM. The CDR3 length is 15 residues. V lost 6 bases and J lost 1, with 15 bases in between. CDR3 DNA sequence: TGTGCCAGCAGCGGGACAAAAATGTCCCAAGAGACCCAGTACTTC. This sequence encodes CASSGTKMSQETQYF.

J is TRBJ1-4 and V is TRBV9; D gene ambiguous. The CDR3 extends over 13 amino acids. Germline V gives CDR1 SGDLS, CDR2 YYNGEE. V was clipped by 2 bases and J by 0 bases, with 2 bases between them. CDR3 coding DNA: TGTGCCAGCAGCGTTACAACTAATGAAAAACTGTTTTTT. Its protein product is CASSVTTNEKLFF.

The chain employs TRBV4-1 and TRBJ1-1; tentative D call: TRBD1 (5 bases). V was shortened by 6 bases and J by 10 bases, with 18 bases between the two germline ends. The germline V gene encodes CDR1 MGHRA and CDR2 YSYEKL. The CDR3 covers 13 residues. CDR3: CASSSPTPGAAFF. The DNA for the CDR3 is TGCGCCAGCAGTAGCCCGACCCCTGGGGCAGCTTTCTTT.

This clone was detected once. The rearrangement joins TRBV30 to TRBJ2-3; possible D gene TRBD2, 5 bases. The CDR3 has 14 residues. Trimming took 0 bases from V and 3 from J, leaving 10 bases between them. Germline V CDR1 and CDR2: GTSNPN, SVGIG (reference sequence). This chain's CDR3 is CAWSVLGSTDTQYF. As DNA, the CDR3 is TGTGCCTGGAGTGTACTGGGGAGTACAGATACGCAGTATTTT. Full variable domain (missing parts from reference TRBV30 and TRBJ2-3): SQTIHQWPATLVQPVGSPLSLECTVEGTSNPNLYWYRQAAGRGLQLLFYSVGIGQISSEVPQNLSASRPQDRQFILSSKKLLLSDSGFYLCAWSVLGSTDTQYFGPGTRLTVL.

The chain employs TRBV11-3 and TRBJ2-3; tentatively, D is TRBD2 (6 bases). V shed 2 bases and J shed 2 bases, with 8 bases lying between them. CDR1 and CDR2 from the germline V gene are SGHNT and YENEEA. This CDR3 has 14 amino acids. The CDR3: CASSLPGVTDTQYF. The CDR3, as DNA: TGTGCCAGCAGCTTACCGGGGGTCACAGATACGCAGTATTTT. Combining the CDR3 with reference TRBV11-3 and TRBJ2-3 gives the whole variable domain EAGVVQSPRYKIIEKKQPVAFWCNPISGHNTLYWYLQNLGQGPELLIRYENEEAVDDSQLPKDRFSAERLKGVDSTLKIQPAELGDSAVYLCASSLPGVTDTQYFGPGTRLTVL.

This sequence joins TRBV3-1 (or the pseudogene TRBV3-2) and TRBJ2-2, with a possible D match to TRBD2 (6 bases). Germline V CDR1 and CDR2: LGHDT, YNNKEL (reference sequence). Trimming pared 1 base from V and 1 base from J, leaving 10 bases between. This CDR3 has 16 amino acids. CDR3 DNA: TGTGCCAGCAGCCAAGTAGCGGAAGTGAACACCGGGGAGCTGTTTTTT. Translation: CASSQVAEVNTGELFF.

Comment on this clone: One base away lies a much larger clone, so this may be a sequencing read error. The J gene is TRBJ2-7, the V gene TRBV5-6; D may be TRBD1 (5 bases). Germline V gene data show CDR1 as SGHDT and CDR2 as YYEEEE. V dropped 2 bases and J dropped 0 bases, with 6 bases sitting between them. This CDR3 has 13 residues. DNA for the CDR3: TGTGCCAGCAGCTTCGGACACTCCTACGAGCAGTACTTC. It codes for CASSFGHSYEQYF.

The CDR3 DNA sequence: TGTGCCAGCAGCTCGGGACTAGCGGGGGGCACTGGGTATACGCAGTATTTT. Its translation is CASSSGLAGGTGYTQYF. V usage is TRBV7-2 and J usage is TRBJ2-3; 15 nucleotides agree with TRBD2. The length of the CDR3 is 17 residues. J gave up 7 bases and V 4 bases, and 9 bases lay outside the gene matches. Germline CDR1 and CDR2: SGHTA and FQGNSA.

The chain combines TRBV5-4 with TRBJ2-1; 9 bases line up with TRBD1. Trimming took 2 bases from V and 4 from J; bases not matched to a gene: 1. The CDR3 totals 14 residues. CDR1 SGHNT and CDR2 YYREEE come from the germline V gene (reference sequence). The CDR3 DNA reads TGTGCCAGCAGCTTACAGGGGGCTTACAATGAGCAGTTCTTC. The encoded protein is CASSLQGAYNEQFF.

This chain connects TRBV5-6 to TRBJ2-1; TRBD2 agrees at 11 bases. Germline CDR1 reads SGHDT; CDR2 reads YYEEEE. This CDR3 has 16 amino acids. J gave up 0 bases and V 6 bases, and 5 bases lay outside the gene matches. The CDR3 reads CASTPLAGGSYNEQFF. For the CDR3, the DNA is TGTGCCAGCACCCCCCTAGCGGGGGGCTCCTACAATGAGCAGTTCTTC.

The J gene is TRBJ1-5, the V gene TRBV6-2 or TRBV6-3, with D possibly matching TRBD1 (6 bases). Per germline, CDR1 MNHEY and CDR2 SVGEGT. The CDR3 loop spans 16 amino acids. V was trimmed by 0 bases and J by 1 base, leaving 10 bases between them. CDR3 sequence reads: CASSYSRQGSNQPQHF. As DNA, the CDR3 is TGTGCCAGCAGTTACTCGAGGCAGGGGAGCAATCAGCCCCAGCATTTT.

The chain employs TRBV29-1 and TRBJ2-2; 9 nucleotides line up with TRBD1. Germline V gene lookup returns CDR1 SQVTM and CDR2 ANQGSEA. This CDR3 contains 16 residues. V lost 1 base, J lost 6 bases, and 9 bases stayed unmatched. The CDR3 nucleotides are TGCAGCGTTGAAGGAGGAGGGACAGGGTCATCCGGGGAGCTGTTTTTT. Its translation is CSVEGGGTGSSGELFF.

This clone was seen once. This chain links TRBV9 with TRBJ2-5; 8 nucleotides line up with TRBD2. The V and J ends lost 4 bases and 5 bases, in that order; junction bases with no gene match: 16. The CDR3 is made up of 17 amino acids. CDR1 is SGDLS and CDR2 is YYNGEE in the germline V gene. The chain's CDR3 is CASSPFGTGGARETQYF. The DNA for the CDR3 is TGTGCCAGCAGCCCATTTGGGACCGGGGGGGCTAGGGAGACCCAGTACTTC.

The rearrangement joins TRBV4-2 to TRBJ1-5; 11 bases are a match to TRBD1. Losses at the gene ends were 4 bases for V and 4 bases for J; bases not matched to a gene: 3. The CDR3 totals 15 residues. The V gene's germline CDR1 is LGHNA and CDR2 YNFKEQ. The CDR3 DNA follows: TGTGCCAGCAGCCTGGACAGGGGGCCTAATCAGCCCCAGCATTTT. Protein product: CASSLDRGPNQPQHF.

CDR3 DNA sequence: TGTGCCAGCAGCGTAGGGGGGACTAGCGAGGGGACCCAGTACTTC. It encodes CASSVGGTSEGTQYF. The chain combines TRBV9 with TRBJ2-5; 10 bases match TRBD2. There are 15 residues in the CDR3. CDR1 and CDR2 (germline): SGDLS, YYNGEE. With V trimmed by 0 bases and J by 7 bases, 6 bases remained unmatched.

The chain joins TRBV5-1 to TRBJ1-4; D is perhaps TRBD1 (6 bases). Trimming left V 0 bases short and J 7 bases short, with 16 bases between. Germline CDR1 and CDR2: SGHRS and YFSETQ. The CDR3 is 16 amino acids. CDR3: CASSLEGHPGGEKLFF. CDR3 nucleotide sequence: TGCGCCAGCAGCTTGGAGGGACACCCAGGCGGTGAAAAACTGTTTTTT.

V gene TRBV23-1 combines with J gene TRBJ2-3, with TRBD2 identical over 9 bases. TRBV23-1 belongs to the ORF category, with a function that is uncertain. V lost 4 bases to trimming and J lost 0 bases; unmatched junction nucleotides: 20. The CDR3 totals 21 residues. The CDR3 loop reads CASSLEKCGGRAVPSTDTQYF. The CDR3 nucleotides read TGCGCCAGCAGTCTAGAGAAATGTGGCGGGAGGGCCGTCCCTAGCACAGATACGCAGTATTTT.

The V and J genes are TRBV7-3 and TRBJ2-1; no clear D. The germline V gene has CDR1 SGHTA and CDR2 FQGTGA. The V end lost 0 bases, the J end lost 8 bases, and 14 bases lay between the germline ends. The CDR3 loop spans 15 amino acids. CDR3 protein: CASSLTGDTWHEQFF. The CDR3 nucleotides read TGTGCCAGCAGCTTAACAGGTGACACTTGGCATGAGCAGTTCTTC.

The chain recombines TRBV6-8 with TRBJ2-7, with TRBD2 matching over 9 bases. V lost 7 bases to trimming and J lost 3 bases; unmatched junction nucleotides: 16. Germline CDR1 is MNHGY and CDR2 is SAAAGT. CDR3 size: 17 residues. The CDR3 region is CASKGPQREASNYEQYV. DNA of the CDR3: TGTGCCAGCAAGGGGCCACAGCGGGAGGCCTCGAACTACGAGCAGTACGTC.

The chain couples TRBV23-1 to TRBJ2-5; D ambiguous. TRBV23-1 is marked as an open reading frame, function uncertain. Between the trimmed V and J ends, which lost 3 bases and 5 bases, there was a span of 13 bases. CDR3 length: 14 residues. The CDR3 DNA sequence: TGCGCCAGCAGTCAGAGCGAAGAACGGGAGACCCAGTACTTC. It is translated as CASSQSEERETQYF.

The rearrangement links TRBV19 to TRBJ2-1, with 11 bases fitting TRBD1. CDR3 length: 13 residues. Losses at the gene ends were 10 bases for V and 6 bases for J; bases not matched to a gene: 5. The germline V gene encodes CDR1 LNHDA and CDR2 SQIVND (reference sequence). CDR3 region: CATAGTGGNEQFF. The CDR3 DNA reads as TGTGCCACCGCGGGGACAGGGGGCAATGAGCAGTTCTTC.

The table lists this clone with a few counts. The rearrangement joins TRBV10-3 to TRBJ1-4; TRBD1 matches at 8 bases. Germline assignment: CDR1 ENHRY and CDR2 SYGVKD. The CDR3 sequence is 14 residues long. The J segment lost 6 bases and the V segment lost 10 bases, leaving 10 bases of the junction unmatched. This CDR3 reads CATRSGGGYEKLFF. CDR3 DNA sequence: TGTGCCACCAGATCAGGGGGCGGATATGAAAAACTGTTTTTT.